Below are 3 T cell receptor beta chains sequenced from a single sample in a study of neurological immune-mediated disorders. MiXCR was run by TCRdb on the 5' RACE reads, yielding one entry per CDR3 protein. The data show some 48,000 distinct CDR3 sequences, about 22% seen once. Time point given: technical triplicate 3. What was sequenced was PBMCs. These receptors were taken from a man in his 60s with HTLV-1-associated myelopathy (HAM/TSP).

In its sample, this clonotype was seen many times. The rearrangement links TRBV5-1 to TRBJ2-7, with D hard to call. Trimming took 0 bases from V and 3 from J, leaving 10 bases between them. The CDR3 totals 14 residues. CDR1 and CDR2 (germline): SGHRS, YFSETQ. CDR3 sequence (DNA): TGCGCCAGCAGCTTGGCAGCAGCCAGCTACGAGCAGTACTTC. Its protein product is CASSLAAASYEQYF.

This clonotype was seen at least ten times. Since a much larger clone is just one base distant, this may be a read error. This rearrangement joins TRBV12-3 or TRBV12-4 to TRBJ2-1; maybe TRBD2 (5 bases). Deletions cut 0 bases from V and 2 bases from J, with 14 bases between. The CDR3 is made up of 17 amino acids. CDR3 protein: CASSLAQLTRAYNEQFF. The CDR3 DNA follows: TGTGCCAGCAGTTTAGCGCAGCTAACGAGGGCCTACAATGAGCAGTTCTTC.

This clonotype was detected many times. This chain uses TRBV20-1 with TRBJ2-3; 7 bases match TRBD2. Germline V CDR1 and CDR2: DFQATT, SNEGSKA (reference sequence). This CDR3 is 14 amino acids long. Germline trimming cut 8 bases from V and 6 bases from J; bases unmatched to any gene: 14. The CDR3 DNA reads TGCAGTACTGGCGATTCTAGCGGAGGGGATACGCAGTATTTT. It translates to CSTGDSSGGDTQYF.